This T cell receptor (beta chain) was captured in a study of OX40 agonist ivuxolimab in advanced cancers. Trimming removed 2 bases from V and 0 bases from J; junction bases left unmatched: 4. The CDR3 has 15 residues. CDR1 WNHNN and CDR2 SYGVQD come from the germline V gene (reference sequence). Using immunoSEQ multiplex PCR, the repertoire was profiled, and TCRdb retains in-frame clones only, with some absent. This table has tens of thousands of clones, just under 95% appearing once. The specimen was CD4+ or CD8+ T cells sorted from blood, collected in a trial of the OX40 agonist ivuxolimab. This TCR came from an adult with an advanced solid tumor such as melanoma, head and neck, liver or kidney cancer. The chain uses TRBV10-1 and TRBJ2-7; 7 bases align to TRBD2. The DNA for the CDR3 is TGCGCCAGCAGTGAGGGGGCTAGCGGCTCCTACGAGCAGTACTTC. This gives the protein CASSEGASGSYEQYF.